In this sample, the clone carrying this T cell receptor beta chain turned up a few times. The data were taken from a study of blood T cell repertoires in COVID-19. As originally analysed: Reference gene primers were amplified, and this amplification served to estimate nucleated cell counts. The repertoire was sequenced with immunoSEQ multiplex PCR; TCRdb's copy has only in-frame clones and lacks some. That table furnishes V, J and clone size, whereas the DNA furnished D and trimming. The sample includes some 140,000 clones, about 86% seen only once; the top ten take about 2.2%. CDR1 SGHTS and CDR2 YDEGEE come from the germline V gene. Between the trimmed V and J ends, which lost 4 bases and 2 bases, there was a span of 10 bases. The CDR3 has 14 amino acids.

The sample was PBMCs or T cells enriched from blood (not recorded which). The V call is TRBV5-8, the J call TRBJ2-1; D is possibly TRBD1 (7 bases). This sequence was found in a man aged 40-50 years with acute COVID-19. The CDR3 DNA reads TGTGCCAGCAGCCGCGGGACAGCCTACAATGAGCAGTTCTTC. It specifies CASSRGTAYNEQFF.